This T cell receptor (beta chain) comes out of a study of PD-L1 blockade in urothelial cancer. The germline gives CDR1 SGHNT, CDR2 YYREEE (reference sequence). V trimming: 4 bases; J trimming: 4 bases; junction bases outside the gene matches: 8. This CDR3 has 15 residues. Data came from immunoSEQ multiplex PCR; TCRdb stores just in-frame clones and leaves some out. Of about 130,000 clones listed, roughly 83% are singletons. Time point given: peripheral blood 6 weeks after treatment start. The chain is built from TRBV5-4 and TRBJ2-5, with 9 bases matching TRBD1. Sample: PBMCs, taken around atezolizumab (anti-PD-L1) treatment. The sequence was obtained from a man between 50 and 59 years old with urothelial cancer. CDR3 amino acids: CASSDAGQGRETQYF. The CDR3 DNA reads TGTGCCAGCAGCGATGCTGGACAGGGGAGAGAGACCCAGTACTTC.